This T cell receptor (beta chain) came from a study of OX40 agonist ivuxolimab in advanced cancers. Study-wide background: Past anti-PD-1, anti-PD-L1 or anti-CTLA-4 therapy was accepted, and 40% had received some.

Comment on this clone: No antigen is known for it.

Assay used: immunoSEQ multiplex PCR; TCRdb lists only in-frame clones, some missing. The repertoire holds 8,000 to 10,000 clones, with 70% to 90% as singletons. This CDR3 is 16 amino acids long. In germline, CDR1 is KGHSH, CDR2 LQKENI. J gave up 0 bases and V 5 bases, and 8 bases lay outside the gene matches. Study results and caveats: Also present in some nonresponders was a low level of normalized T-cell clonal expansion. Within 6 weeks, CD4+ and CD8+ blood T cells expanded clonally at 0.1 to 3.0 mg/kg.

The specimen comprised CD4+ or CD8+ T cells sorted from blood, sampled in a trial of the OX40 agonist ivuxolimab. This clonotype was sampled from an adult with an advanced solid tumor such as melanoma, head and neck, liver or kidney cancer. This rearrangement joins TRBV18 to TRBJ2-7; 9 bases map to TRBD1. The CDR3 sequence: CASSNPGQGSSYEQYF. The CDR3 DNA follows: TGTGCCAGCTCAAACCCGGGACAGGGTTCCTCCTACGAGCAGTACTTC.